The rows below give T cell receptor beta chains drawn from one sample of a study of T cells in Graves' hyperthyroidism and ophthalmopathy. TCRdb processed the multiplex PCR reads anew with MiXCR; each CDR3 protein has one entry. The sample has over 500,000 distinct CDR3 sequences, around 16% seen once. Sequenced: blood. These receptors came from a woman in her 30s with Graves' ophthalmopathy. Each CDR3 is given with its conserved first and last residue. D genes are given only for firm matches. Not every row has a clone size; where given, it reads once, few, many or a size class.

V gene: TRBV6-2/TRBV6-3
clone size: many
CDR3 length: 14
J gene: TRBJ2-1
D gene: TRBD2
CDR3 DNA: TGTGCCACCACCGGGACTAGCGGGAGCCATGAGCAGTTCTTC
CDR3 protein: CATTGTSGSHEQFF

V gene: TRBV7-3
clone size: few
CDR3 length: 13
J gene: TRBJ1-3
D gene: .
CDR3 DNA: TGTGCCGGATCAGGGCGTTCTGGAAACACCATATATTTT
CDR3 protein: CAGSGRSGNTIYF

V gene: TRBV19
clone size: few
CDR3 length: 14
J gene: TRBJ1-1
D gene: .
CDR3 DNA: TGTGCCAGTAGTCCCAAGACAGGGAACACTGAAGCTTTCTTT
CDR3 protein: CASSPKTGNTEAFF

V gene: TRBV15
clone size: many
CDR3 length: 15
J gene: TRBJ1-2
D gene: .
CDR3 DNA: TGTGCCACCAGCAGGGGGGACTGGGATAACTATGGCTACACCTTC
CDR3 protein: CATSRGDWDNYGYTF

V gene: TRBV11-1
clone size: many
CDR3 length: 16
J gene: TRBJ2-7
D gene: .
CDR3 DNA: TGTGCCAGCAGCTTATGGGGCAGGCTCGAATCCTACGAGCAGTACTTC
CDR3 protein: CASSLWGRLESYEQYF

V gene: TRBV5-6
clone size: many
CDR3 length: 15
J gene: TRBJ2-7
D gene: TRBD1
CDR3 DNA: TGTGCCAGCAGCTGGACGGGACAGGGGTTTTACGAGCAGTACTTC
CDR3 protein: CASSWTGQGFYEQYF

V gene: TRBV5-1
clone size: many
CDR3 length: 16
J gene: TRBJ1-1
D gene: .
CDR3 DNA: TGCGCCAGCAGCTTGGTGGGGGGGCGGACCGGCGGGGAAGCTTTCTTT
CDR3 protein: CASSLVGGRTGGEAFF

V gene: TRBV5-1
clone size: once
CDR3 length: 19
J gene: TRBJ2-3
D gene: TRBD2
CDR3 DNA: TGCGCCAGCAGCTTCGTAGCGGGAGCACGGGGTGTGAGCACAGATACGCAGTATTTT
CDR3 protein: CASSFVAGARGVSTDTQYF

V gene: TRBV6-2/TRBV6-3
clone size: once
CDR3 length: 14
J gene: TRBJ2-4
D gene: TRBD1
CDR3 DNA: TGTGCCAGCAGTTCGTGGACAGGGGTGAACATTCAGTACTTC
CDR3 protein: CASSSWTGVNIQYF

V gene: TRBV7-8
clone size: few
CDR3 length: 14
J gene: TRBJ1-1
D gene: TRBD1
CDR3 DNA: TGTGCCAGCAGCCTCCAGACAGGGGACACTGAAGCTTTCTTT
CDR3 protein: CASSLQTGDTEAFF

V gene: TRBV20-1
clone size: many
CDR3 length: 8
J gene: TRBJ1-2
D gene: .
CDR3 DNA: TGCAGTGAAGGAGGCTACACCTTC
CDR3 protein: CSEGGYTF

V gene: TRBV27
clone size: .
CDR3 length: 16
J gene: TRBJ1-2
D gene: TRBD1
CDR3 DNA: TGTGCCAGCAGCCCTGACAGGGGGCGCAGTCCCTGTGGCTACACCTTC
CDR3 protein: CASSPDRGRSPCGYTF

V gene: TRBV5-1
clone size: once
CDR3 length: 16
J gene: TRBJ2-7
D gene: .
CDR3 DNA: TGCGCCAGCAGCCTGGACCGGGTCTTAGTCTCCTACGAGCAGTACTTC
CDR3 protein: CASSLDRVLVSYEQYF

V gene: TRBV3-1
clone size: many
CDR3 length: 15
J gene: TRBJ2-2
D gene: .
CDR3 DNA: TGTGCCAGCAGCCAAGGAGATCCGGGAGCCGGGGAGCTGTTTTTT
CDR3 protein: CASSQGDPGAGELFF

V gene: TRBV7-2
clone size: many
CDR3 length: 13
J gene: TRBJ1-1
D gene: .
CDR3 DNA: TGTGCCAGCAGCTCGCCCATGGGGACTGAAGCTTTCTTT
CDR3 protein: CASSSPMGTEAFF

V gene: TRBV12-3/TRBV12-4
clone size: .
CDR3 length: 13
J gene: TRBJ1-6
D gene: TRBD1
CDR3 DNA: TGTGCCAGCAGCGGACAGGCAAATTCACCCCTCCACTTT
CDR3 protein: CASSGQANSPLHF

V gene: TRBV28
clone size: .
CDR3 length: 20
J gene: TRBJ2-4
D gene: .
CDR3 DNA: TGTGCCAGCAGTTTGGGGCTCCTCTTGGGGGACCTATCTTCCAAAAACATTCAGTACTTC
CDR3 protein: CASSLGLLLGDLSSKNIQYF

V gene: TRBV2
clone size: .
CDR3 length: 14
J gene: TRBJ2-1
D gene: .
CDR3 DNA: TGTGCCAGCAAGGTCGGAAGCTCCTACAATGAGCAGTTCTTC
CDR3 protein: CASKVGSSYNEQFF

V gene: TRBV20-1
clone size: few
CDR3 length: 14
J gene: TRBJ2-1
D gene: TRBD2
CDR3 DNA: TGCAGTGCTCGACTAGCGGGAGGCCCGGGGGAGCAGTTCTTC
CDR3 protein: CSARLAGGPGEQFF

V gene: TRBV20-1
clone size: few
CDR3 length: 18
J gene: TRBJ1-5
D gene: .
CDR3 DNA: TGCAGTGCTACCCGCGGGACTTCTCATGGATATAGCAATCAGCCCCAGCATTTT
CDR3 protein: CSATRGTSHGYSNQPQHF

V gene: TRBV29-1
clone size: .
CDR3 length: 14
J gene: TRBJ1-4
D gene: .
CDR3 DNA: TGCAGCGCCGAGGACGGGAGATTCAATGAAAAACTGTTTTTT
CDR3 protein: CSAEDGRFNEKLFF

V gene: TRBV2
clone size: many
CDR3 length: 13
J gene: TRBJ1-2
D gene: .
CDR3 DNA: TGTGCCAGCACGGTGGGGTTAAACTATGGCTACACCTTC
CDR3 protein: CASTVGLNYGYTF

V gene: TRBV11-2
clone size: few
CDR3 length: 12
J gene: TRBJ1-6
D gene: .
CDR3 DNA: TGTGCCAGCAGCTTCCAAAATTCACCCCTCCACTTT
CDR3 protein: CASSFQNSPLHF

V gene: TRBV20-1
clone size: .
CDR3 length: 14
J gene: TRBJ2-7
D gene: TRBD2
CDR3 DNA: TGCAGTGCTTCTCAGCGGGAGGTCTCCTACGAGCAGTACTTC
CDR3 protein: CSASQREVSYEQYF